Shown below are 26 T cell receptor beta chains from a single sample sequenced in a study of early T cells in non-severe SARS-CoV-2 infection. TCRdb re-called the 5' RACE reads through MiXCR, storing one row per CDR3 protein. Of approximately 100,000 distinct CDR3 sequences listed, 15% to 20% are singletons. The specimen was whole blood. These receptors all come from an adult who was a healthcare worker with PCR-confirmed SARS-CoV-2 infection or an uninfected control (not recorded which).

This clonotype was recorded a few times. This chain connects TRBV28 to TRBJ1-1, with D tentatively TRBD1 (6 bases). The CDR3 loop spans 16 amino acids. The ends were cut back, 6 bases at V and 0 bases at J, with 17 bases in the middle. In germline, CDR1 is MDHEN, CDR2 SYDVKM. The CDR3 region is CASRPTGTSLNTEAFF. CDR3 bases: TGTGCCAGCAGGCCCACAGGGACTTCCCTGAACACTGAAGCTTTCTTT. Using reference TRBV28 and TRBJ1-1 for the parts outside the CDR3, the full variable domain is DVKVTQSSRYLVKRTGEKVFLECVQDMDHENMFWYRQDPGLGLRLIYFSYDVKMKEKGDIPEGYSVSREKKERFSLILESASTNQTSMYLCASRPTGTSLNTEAFFGQGTRLTVV.

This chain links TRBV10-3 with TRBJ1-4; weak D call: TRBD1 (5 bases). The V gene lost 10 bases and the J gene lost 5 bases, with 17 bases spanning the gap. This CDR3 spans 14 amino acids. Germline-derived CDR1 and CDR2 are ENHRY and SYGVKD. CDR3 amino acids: CATYPGDVNEKLFF. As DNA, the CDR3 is TGTGCCACTTACCCGGGGGATGTGAATGAAAAACTGTTTTTT.

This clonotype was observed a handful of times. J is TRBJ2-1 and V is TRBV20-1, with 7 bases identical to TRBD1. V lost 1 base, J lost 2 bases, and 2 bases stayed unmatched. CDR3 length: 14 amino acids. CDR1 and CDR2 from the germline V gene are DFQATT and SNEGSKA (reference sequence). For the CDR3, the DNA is TGCAGTGCTAGAGGCCAGGGGGCCTACAATGAGCAGTTCTTC. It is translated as CSARGQGAYNEQFF.

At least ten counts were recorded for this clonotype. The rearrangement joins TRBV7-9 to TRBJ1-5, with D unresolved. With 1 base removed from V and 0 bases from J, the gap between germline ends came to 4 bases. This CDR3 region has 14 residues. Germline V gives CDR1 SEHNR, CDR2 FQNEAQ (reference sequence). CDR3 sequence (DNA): TGTGCCAGCAGCTTAGGGGTTAGCAATCAGCCCCAGCATTTT. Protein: CASSLGVSNQPQHF.

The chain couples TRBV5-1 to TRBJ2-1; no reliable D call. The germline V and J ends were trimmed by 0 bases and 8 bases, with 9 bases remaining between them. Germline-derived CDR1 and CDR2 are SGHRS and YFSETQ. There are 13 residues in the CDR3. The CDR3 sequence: CASSLAAVDEQFF. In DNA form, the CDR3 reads TGCGCCAGCAGCTTGGCCGCGGTGGATGAGCAGTTCTTC.

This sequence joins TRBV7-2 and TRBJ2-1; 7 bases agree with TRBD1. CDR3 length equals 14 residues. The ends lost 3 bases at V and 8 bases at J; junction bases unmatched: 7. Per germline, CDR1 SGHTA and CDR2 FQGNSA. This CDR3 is CASSFHRGGDEQFF. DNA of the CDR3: TGTGCCAGCAGCTTTCACAGGGGCGGCGATGAGCAGTTCTTC. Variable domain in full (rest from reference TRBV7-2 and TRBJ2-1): GAGVSQSPSNKVTEKGKDVELRCDPISGHTALYWYRQSLGQGLEFLIYFQGNSAPDKSGLPSDRFSAERTGGSVSTLTIQRTQQEDSAVYLCASSFHRGGDEQFFGPGTRLTVL.

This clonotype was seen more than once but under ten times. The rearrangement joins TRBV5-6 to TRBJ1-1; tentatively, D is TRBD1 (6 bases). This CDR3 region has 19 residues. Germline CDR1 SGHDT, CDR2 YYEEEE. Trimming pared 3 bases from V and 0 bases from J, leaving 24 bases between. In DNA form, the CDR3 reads TGTGCCAGCAGCTCGGGAACAGGGATTTGGGGGTTTGTGAACACTGAAGCTTTCTTT. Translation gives CASSSGTGIWGFVNTEAFF. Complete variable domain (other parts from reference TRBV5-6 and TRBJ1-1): DAGVTQSPTHLIKTRGQQVTLRCSPKSGHDTVSWYQQALGQGPQFIFQYYEEEERQRGNFPDRFSGHQFPNYSSELNVNALLLGDSALYLCASSSGTGIWGFVNTEAFFGQGTRLTVV.

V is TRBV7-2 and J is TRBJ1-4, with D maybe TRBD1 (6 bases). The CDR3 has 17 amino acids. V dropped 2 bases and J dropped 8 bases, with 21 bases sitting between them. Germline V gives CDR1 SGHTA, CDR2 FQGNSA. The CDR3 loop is CASSLKGLGGLEEKLFF. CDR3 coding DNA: TGTGCCAGCAGCTTAAAAGGGCTTGGGGGGCTCGAGGAAAAACTGTTTTTT.

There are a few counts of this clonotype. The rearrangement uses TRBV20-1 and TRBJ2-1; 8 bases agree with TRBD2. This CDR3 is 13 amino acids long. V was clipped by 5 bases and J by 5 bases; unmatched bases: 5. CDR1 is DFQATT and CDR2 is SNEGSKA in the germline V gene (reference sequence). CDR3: CSASSGFDNEQFF. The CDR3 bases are TGCAGTGCTTCTAGCGGGTTCGACAATGAGCAGTTCTTC.

CDR3: CASSQPLGDAYGYTF. CDR3 bases: TGTGCCAGCAGCCAACCCCTGGGGGACGCCTATGGCTACACCTTC. The J gene is TRBJ1-2, the V gene TRBV28; tentative D call: TRBD1 (5 bases). The CDR3 spans 15 residues. Trimming removed 6 bases from V and 4 bases from J, with 18 bases in between. The germline V gene has CDR1 MDHEN and CDR2 SYDVKM.

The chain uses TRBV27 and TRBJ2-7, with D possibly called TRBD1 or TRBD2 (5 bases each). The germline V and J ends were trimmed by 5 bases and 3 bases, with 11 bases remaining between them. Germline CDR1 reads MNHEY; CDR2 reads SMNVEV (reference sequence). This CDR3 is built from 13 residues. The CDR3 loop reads CASSRGDHYEQYF. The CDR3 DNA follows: TGTGCCAGCAGTCGAGGGGACCACTACGAGCAGTACTTC.

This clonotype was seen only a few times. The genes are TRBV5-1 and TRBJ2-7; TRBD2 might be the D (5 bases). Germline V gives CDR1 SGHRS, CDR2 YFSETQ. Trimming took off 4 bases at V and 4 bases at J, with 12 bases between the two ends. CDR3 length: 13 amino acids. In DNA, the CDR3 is TGCGCCAGCAGCACTACCGGCGGGTACGAGCAGTACTTC. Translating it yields CASSTTGGYEQYF.

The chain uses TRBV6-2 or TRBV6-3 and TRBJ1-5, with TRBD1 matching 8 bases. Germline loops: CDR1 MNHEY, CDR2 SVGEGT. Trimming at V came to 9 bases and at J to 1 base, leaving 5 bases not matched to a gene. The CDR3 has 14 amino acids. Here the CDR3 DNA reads TGTGCCAGTGGACAGGGCTGGAGCAATCAGCCCCAGCATTTT. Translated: CASGQGWSNQPQHF.

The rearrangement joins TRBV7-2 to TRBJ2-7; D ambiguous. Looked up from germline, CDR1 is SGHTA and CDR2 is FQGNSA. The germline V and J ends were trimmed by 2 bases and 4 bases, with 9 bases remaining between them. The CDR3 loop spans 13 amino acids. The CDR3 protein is CASSLRTDYEQYF. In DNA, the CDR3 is TGTGCCAGCAGCTTAAGAACAGATTACGAGCAGTACTTC.

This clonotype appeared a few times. The DNA for the CDR3 is TGTGCCAGCAGCTTAGGTGGGGACCTCTACGAGCAGTACTTC. Translated, it gives CASSLGGDLYEQYF. The V and J genes are TRBV7-6 and TRBJ2-7; D is tentatively TRBD1 or TRBD2 (5 bases each). Germline V gives CDR1 SGHVS, CDR2 FNYEAQ. CDR3 length: 14 amino acids. The V gene lost 1 base and the J gene lost 3 bases, with 10 bases spanning the gap.

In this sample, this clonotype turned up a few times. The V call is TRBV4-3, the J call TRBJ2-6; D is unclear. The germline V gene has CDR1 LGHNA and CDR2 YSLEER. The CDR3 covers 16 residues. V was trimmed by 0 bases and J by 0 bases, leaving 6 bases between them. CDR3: CASSQDVASGANVLTF. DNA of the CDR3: TGCGCCAGCAGCCAAGATGTGGCCTCTGGGGCCAACGTCCTGACTTTC.

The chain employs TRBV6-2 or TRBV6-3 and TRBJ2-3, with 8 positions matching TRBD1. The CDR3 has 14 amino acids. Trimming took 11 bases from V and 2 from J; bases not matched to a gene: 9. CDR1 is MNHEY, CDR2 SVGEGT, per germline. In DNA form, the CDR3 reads TGTGCCGCGCAGGGGGCGACCACCACAGATACGCAGTATTTT. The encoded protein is CAAQGATTTDTQYF.

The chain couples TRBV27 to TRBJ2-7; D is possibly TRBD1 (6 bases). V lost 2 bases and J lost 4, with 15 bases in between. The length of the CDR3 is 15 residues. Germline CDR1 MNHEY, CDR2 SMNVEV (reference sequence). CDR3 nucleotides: TGTGCCAGCAGTTTAAAGGGACATCAGGGGTACGAGCAGTACTTC. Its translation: CASSLKGHQGYEQYF.

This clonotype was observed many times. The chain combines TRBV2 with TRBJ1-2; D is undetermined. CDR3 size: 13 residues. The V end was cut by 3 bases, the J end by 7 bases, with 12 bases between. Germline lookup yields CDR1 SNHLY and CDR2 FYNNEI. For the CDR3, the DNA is TGTGCCAGCAGTGATCCCGATCCAGGTGGCTACACCTTC. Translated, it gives CASSDPDPGGYTF.

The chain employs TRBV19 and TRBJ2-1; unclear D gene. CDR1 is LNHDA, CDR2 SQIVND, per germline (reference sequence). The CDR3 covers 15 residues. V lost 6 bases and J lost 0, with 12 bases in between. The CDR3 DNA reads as TGTGCCAGTAGATTTTTTGCCGGCTCCTACAATGAGCAGTTCTTC. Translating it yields CASRFFAGSYNEQFF.

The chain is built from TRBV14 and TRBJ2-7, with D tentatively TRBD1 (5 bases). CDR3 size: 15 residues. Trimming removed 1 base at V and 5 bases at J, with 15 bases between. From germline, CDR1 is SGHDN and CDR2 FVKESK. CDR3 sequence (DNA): TGTGCCAGCAGCCAAGGATGGGGCGCATCCCACGAGCAGTACTTC. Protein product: CASSQGWGASHEQYF.

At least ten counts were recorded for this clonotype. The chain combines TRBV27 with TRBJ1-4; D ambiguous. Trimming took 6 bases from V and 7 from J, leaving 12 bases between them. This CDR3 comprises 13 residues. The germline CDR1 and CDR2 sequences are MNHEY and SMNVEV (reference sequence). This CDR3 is CASSFSPGEKLFF. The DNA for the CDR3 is TGTGCCAGCAGCTTCTCGCCGGGTGAAAAACTGTTTTTT. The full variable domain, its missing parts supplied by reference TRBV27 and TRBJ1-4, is EAQVTQNPRYLITVTGKKLTVTCSQNMNHEYMSWYRQDPGLGLRQIYYSMNVEVTDKGDVPEGYKVSRKEKRNFPLILESPSPNQTSLYFCASSFSPGEKLFFGSGTQLSVL.

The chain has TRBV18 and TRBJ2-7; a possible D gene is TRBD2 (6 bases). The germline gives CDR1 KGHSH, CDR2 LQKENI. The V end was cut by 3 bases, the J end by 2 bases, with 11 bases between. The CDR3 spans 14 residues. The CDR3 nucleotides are TGTGCCAGCTCACCGCGGGGCGAGACCTACGAGCAGTACTTC. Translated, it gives CASSPRGETYEQYF.

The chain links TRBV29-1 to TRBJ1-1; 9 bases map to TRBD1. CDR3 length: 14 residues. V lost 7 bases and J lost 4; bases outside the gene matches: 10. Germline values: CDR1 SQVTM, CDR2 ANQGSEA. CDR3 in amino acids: CSAGPQGASTEAFF. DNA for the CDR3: TGCAGCGCAGGACCACAGGGGGCCTCCACTGAAGCTTTCTTT. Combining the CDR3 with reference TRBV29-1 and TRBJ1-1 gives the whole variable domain SAVISQKPSRDICQRGTSLTIQCQVDSQVTMMFWYRQQPGQSLTLIATANQGSEATYESGFVIDKFPISRPNLTFSTLTVSNMSPEDSSIYLCSAGPQGASTEAFFGQGTRLTVV.

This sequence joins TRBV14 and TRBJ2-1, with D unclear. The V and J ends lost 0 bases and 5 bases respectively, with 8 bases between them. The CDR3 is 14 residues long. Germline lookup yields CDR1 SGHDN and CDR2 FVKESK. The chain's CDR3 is CASSQDFVNNEQFF. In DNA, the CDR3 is TGTGCCAGCAGCCAAGATTTCGTCAACAATGAGCAGTTCTTC. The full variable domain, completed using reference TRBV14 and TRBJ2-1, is EAGVTQFPSHSVIEKGQTVTLRCDPISGHDNLYWYRRVMGKEIKFLLHFVKESKQDESGMPNNRFLAERTGGTYSTLKVQPAELEDSGVYFCASSQDFVNNEQFFGPGTRLTVL.

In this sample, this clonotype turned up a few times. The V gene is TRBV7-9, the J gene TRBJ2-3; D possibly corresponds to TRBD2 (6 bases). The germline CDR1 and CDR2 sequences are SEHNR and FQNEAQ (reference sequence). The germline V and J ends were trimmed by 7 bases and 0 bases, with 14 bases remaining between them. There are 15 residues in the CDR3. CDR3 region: CASTPPGTSTDTQYF. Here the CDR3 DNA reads TGTGCCAGCACCCCCCCGGGGACTAGCACAGATACGCAGTATTTT.